Each of the 12 T cell receptor beta chains below was sequenced from the same sample in a study of OX40 agonist ivuxolimab in advanced cancers. This table comes from immunoSEQ multiplex PCR, and its TCRdb copy is limited to in-frame clones, with some not included. The data contain about 110,000 clones, 85% to 95% of them seen just once; the ten biggest clones take up under 0.85%. The sample in question was CD4+ or CD8+ T cells sorted from blood, obtained in a trial of the OX40 agonist ivuxolimab. These receptors all come from an adult with an advanced solid tumor such as melanoma, head and neck, liver or kidney cancer.

The table lists this clone with a few counts. V is TRBV5-5 and J is TRBJ1-5, with 9 nucleotides matching TRBD1. The CDR3 is 17 amino acids. CDR1 is SGHKS and CDR2 is YYEKEE in the germline V gene (reference sequence). The V segment lost 1 base and the J segment 1 base; nucleotides outside the gene matches: 6. Written as DNA, the CDR3 is TGTGCCAGCAGCTTGCTCACAGGGGGCGTAAGCAATCAGCCCCAGCATTTT. Residues: CASSLLTGGVSNQPQHF.

The rearrangement links TRBV7-9 to TRBJ2-5, with a tentative D call TRBD2 (6 bases). Trimming took 5 bases from V and 5 from J, leaving 21 bases between them. CDR3 size: 16 residues. Germline-derived CDR1 and CDR2 are SEHNR and FQNEAQ (reference sequence). CDR3 nucleotides: TGTGCCAGCAGCCGAAGAAGTAGCGGAGCCGGGGAGACCCAGTACTTC. Its translation is CASSRRSSGAGETQYF.

The CDR3 protein is CASRGTRDGNQPQHF. As DNA, the CDR3 is TGTGCCAGCAGAGGGACGCGAGACGGCAATCAGCCCCAGCATTTT. This sequence joins TRBV7-2 and TRBJ1-5; TRBD1 is a possible D gene (5 bases). CDR1 and CDR2 from the germline V gene are SGHTA and FQGNSA. Trimming stripped 6 bases from V and 2 bases from J, with 14 bases between. CDR3 length equals 15 residues.

The chain recombines TRBV11-2 with TRBJ1-2; D gene ambiguous. Trimming took 2 bases from V and 7 from J, leaving 11 bases between them. The CDR3 has 13 residues. The germline V gene encodes CDR1 SGHAT and CDR2 FQNNGV. The CDR3 bases are TGTGCCAGCAGCTTAAGTCAGGAAGGTGGCTACACCTTC. It encodes CASSLSQEGGYTF.

Here the CDR3 DNA reads TGTGCCAGTAGTCGTGACGGCAACTATGGCTACACCTTC. The encoded protein is CASSRDGNYGYTF. The V call is TRBV19, the J call TRBJ1-2; D is uncertain. CDR3 length equals 13 residues. V was shortened by 5 bases and J by 2 bases, with 9 bases between the two germline ends. Germline values: CDR1 LNHDA, CDR2 SQIVND (reference sequence).

This clone was counted between two and nine times. The chain uses TRBV7-9 and TRBJ1-6; D perhaps matches TRBD1 (5 bases). V lost 5 bases, J lost 7 bases, and 12 bases lay in between. This CDR3 is 14 amino acids long. Per the germline V gene, CDR1 is SEHNR and CDR2 is FQNEAQ (reference sequence). CDR3 bases: TGTGCCAGCAGCCTCGGGACCCGCAATTCACCCCTCCACTTT. This codes for CASSLGTRNSPLHF.

The chain uses TRBV7-2 and TRBJ2-1; D is unresolved. CDR3 length: 19 amino acids. Germline loops: CDR1 SGHTA, CDR2 FQGNSA. Trimming cost V 1 base and J 0 bases, with 19 bases left between them. CDR3 in amino acids: CASSLVPYDLLSSYNEQFF. CDR3 DNA: TGTGCCAGCAGCTTAGTTCCTTACGACCTGCTGAGCTCCTACAATGAGCAGTTCTTC.

V usage is TRBV21-1 and J usage is TRBJ1-3. TRBV21-1 is a pseudogene. The CDR3 is 14 residues long. CDR3 amino acids: CASSIGRLGNTIYF. The CDR3, as DNA: TGTGCCAGCAGCATTGGAAGGTTGGGAAACACCATATATTTT.

This clone was observed a handful of times. This chain connects TRBV6-4 to TRBJ2-2; no definite D call. The germline V gene encodes CDR1 MRHNA and CDR2 SNTAGT. The CDR3 spans 16 residues. The ends were cut back, 0 bases at V and 4 bases at J, with 12 bases in the middle. CDR3 coding DNA: TGTGCCAGCAGTGACTCGGGGTCCGGCCCCACCGGGGAGCTGTTTTTT. It specifies CASSDSGSGPTGELFF.

The CDR3 region has the DNA TGCAGCGTTGGAGGGTTGGGGGATCAGCCCCAGCATTTT. Translated, it gives CSVGGLGDQPQHF. The chain links TRBV29-1 to TRBJ1-5; TRBD1 might be the D (5 bases). CDR1 and CDR2 (germline): SQVTM, ANQGSEA. V gave up 4 bases and J gave up 5 bases, with 12 bases separating them. The CDR3 sequence is 13 residues long.

V and J are TRBV25-1 and TRBJ2-7, with D perhaps TRBD1 (5 bases). From germline, CDR1 is MGHDK and CDR2 SYGVNS. V lost 6 bases to trimming and J lost 5 bases, with 8 bases between them. The CDR3 loop spans 11 amino acids. The CDR3 spells CASSRVHEQYF. In DNA, the CDR3 is TGTGCCAGCAGCAGGGTACACGAGCAGTACTTC.

The genes are TRBV6-4 and TRBJ2-7; TRBD1 aligns across 10 bases. The ends lost 6 bases at V and 3 bases at J; junction bases unmatched: 5. Germline lookup yields CDR1 MRHNA and CDR2 SNTAGT. This CDR3 contains 14 residues. CDR3 residues: CASRGGTGVYEQYF. CDR3 sequence (DNA): TGTGCCAGCAGGGGGGGGACAGGGGTCTACGAGCAGTACTTC.